A single sample is the source of the 28 T cell receptor beta chains below, sequenced in a study of cytomegalovirus exposure and HLA in healthy donors. The PCR ran on 60 Vbeta and 13 Jbeta primers. Assay: immunoSEQ multiplex PCR; the TCRdb copy retains only in-frame clones and omits some. The table has approximately 70,000 clones, approximately 70% seen once. Sequenced material: PBMCs. The receptors here all came from a male donor in good health and CMV-seropositive.

There are a few counts of this clone. The chain uses TRBV7-6 and TRBJ2-7; 11 nucleotides line up with TRBD1. This CDR3 contains 14 residues. J gave up 7 bases and V 4 bases, and 6 bases lay outside the gene matches. CDR1 SGHVS and CDR2 FNYEAQ come from the germline V gene. The CDR3 DNA reads as TGTGCCAGCAGCTCAGGACAGGGGGCGAGGGAGCAGTACTTC. This sequence encodes CASSSGQGAREQYF.

This clone was seen a few times. This rearrangement joins TRBV30 to TRBJ2-3; 8 positions agree with TRBD2. V lost 0 bases to trimming and J lost 14 bases; unmatched junction nucleotides: 10. In germline, CDR1 is GTSNPN, CDR2 SVGIG (reference sequence). The CDR3 has 13 amino acids. CDR3 amino acids: CAWSVHGRATMYF. The CDR3 DNA reads as TGTGCCTGGAGTGTTCACGGGAGGGCCACAATGTATTTT.

The chain links TRBV7-6 to TRBJ2-3; D call uncertain. Per the germline V gene, CDR1 is SGHVS and CDR2 is FNYEAQ. The length of the CDR3 is 13 residues. V shed 5 bases and J shed 3 bases, with 9 bases lying between them. CDR3 loop: CASSAARTDTQYF. The CDR3 DNA is TGTGCCAGCAGCGCGGCTAGGACAGATACGCAGTATTTT.

J is TRBJ2-3 and V is TRBV5-4, with TRBD2 identical over 9 bases. This CDR3 is built from 17 residues. From germline, CDR1 is SGHNT and CDR2 YYREEE (reference sequence). Trimming took 3 bases from V and 2 from J; bases not matched to a gene: 10. CDR3 amino acids: CASSSGTSSPVTDTQYF. CDR3 nucleotides: TGTGCCAGCAGCTCCGGGACTAGCAGTCCGGTCACAGATACGCAGTATTTT.

The rearrangement joins TRBV6-5 to TRBJ2-3; 7 bases map to TRBD2. The germline V gene has CDR1 MNHEY and CDR2 SVGAGI. Unmatched junction bases numbered 12, after V lost 8 bases and J lost 7 bases. This CDR3 region has 14 residues. The CDR3, as DNA: TGTGCCAGCTGCGTCGCAGCGGGGCTCCATACGCAGTATTTT. It yields the protein CASCVAAGLHTQYF.

The table lists this clone with a few counts. The chain joins TRBV5-6 to TRBJ1-2, with D possibly TRBD1 on 5 matching bases. Looked up from germline, CDR1 is SGHDT and CDR2 is YYEEEE. The CDR3 covers 12 residues. Trimming took 4 bases from V and 2 from J, leaving 6 bases between them. CDR3 residues: CASSPGNYGYTF. The DNA for the CDR3 is TGTGCCAGCAGCCCAGGGAACTATGGCTACACCTTC. Filled out from reference TRBV5-6 and TRBJ1-2, the complete variable domain reads DAGVTQSPTHLIKTRGQQVTLRCSPKSGHDTVSWYQQALGQGPQFIFQYYEEEERQRGNFPDRFSGHQFPNYSSELNVNALLLGDSALYLCASSPGNYGYTFGSGTRLTVV.

The chain is built from TRBV4-3 and TRBJ2-1; TRBD2 aligns across 7 bases. The CDR3 is made up of 15 amino acids. CDR1 is LGHNA and CDR2 is YSLEER in the germline V gene. The V and J ends lost 5 bases and 6 bases, in that order; junction bases with no gene match: 10. CDR3 region: CASSSPGGFRNEQFF. CDR3 DNA: TGCGCCAGCAGCTCTCCGGGGGGATTTCGCAATGAGCAGTTCTTC.

J is TRBJ1-1 and V is TRBV7-2; D remains unclear. Germline V gene data show CDR1 as SGHTA and CDR2 as FQGNSA. The CDR3 has 15 amino acids. The ends were cut back, 1 base at V and 0 bases at J, with 9 bases in the middle. CDR3 DNA sequence: TGTGCCAGCAGCTTAGGAGTACAGATGAACACTGAAGCTTTCTTT. Translated, it gives CASSLGVQMNTEAFF.

This clone showed up just once. The rearrangement links TRBV13 to TRBJ2-5, with D hard to call. V was clipped by 2 bases and J by 12 bases, with 13 bases between them. This CDR3 spans 12 amino acids. From germline, CDR1 is PRHDT and CDR2 FYEKMQ (reference sequence). This CDR3 reads CASSLTTQKEYF. CDR3 nucleotide sequence: TGTGCCAGCAGCTTAACGACTCAGAAGGAGTACTTC. The whole variable domain, remainder taken from reference TRBV13 and TRBJ2-5, is AAGVIQSPRHLIKEKRETATLKCYPIPRHDTVYWYQQGPGQDPQFLISFYEKMQSDKGSIPDRFSAQQFSDYHSELNMSSLELGDSALYFCASSLTTQKEYFGPGTRLLVL.

This clone was detected only a few times. V gene TRBV5-4 combines with J gene TRBJ1-2, with 11 positions matching TRBD1. The CDR3 totals 15 residues. Germline CDR1 SGHNT, CDR2 YYREEE (reference sequence). V trimming: 4 bases; J trimming: 6 bases; junction bases outside the gene matches: 8. The DNA of the CDR3 is TGTGCCAGCAGCCAATTTGGACAGGGGGCGGATGGCTACACCTTC. Translated, it gives CASSQFGQGADGYTF.

The chain is built from TRBV27 and TRBJ2-6; D possibly corresponds to TRBD1 (6 bases). In germline, CDR1 is MNHEY, CDR2 SMNVEV (reference sequence). The germline V and J ends were trimmed by 5 bases and 4 bases, with 18 bases remaining between them. The CDR3 spans 17 residues. The CDR3 region has the DNA TGTGCCAGCAGTATAAACACAGGGTCTTCCGGGGCCAACGTCCTGACTTTC. It codes for CASSINTGSSGANVLTF.

The chain links TRBV9 to TRBJ1-3; D unresolved. The V gene's germline CDR1 is SGDLS and CDR2 YYNGEE. The V end lost 0 bases, the J end lost 0 bases, and 7 bases lay between the germline ends. This CDR3 spans 15 amino acids. This chain's CDR3 is CASSVEGVSGNTIYF. The CDR3 DNA reads as TGTGCCAGCAGCGTAGAGGGAGTCTCTGGAAACACCATATATTTT.

This rearrangement joins TRBV19 to TRBJ2-2; D gene unclear. The germline CDR1 and CDR2 sequences are LNHDA and SQIVND (reference sequence). CDR3 size: 13 residues. V was cut by 5 bases and J by 4 bases, with 8 bases left in between. The CDR3 reads CASSPLSTGELFF. The CDR3, as DNA: TGTGCCAGTAGTCCCCTGAGCACCGGGGAGCTGTTTTTT.

This CDR3 reads CASSHLGLAGTDTQYF. CDR3 nucleotides: TGTGCCAGCAGCCACTTGGGACTAGCGGGCACAGATACGCAGTATTTT. The chain employs TRBV5-4 and TRBJ2-3; the match to TRBD2 covers 11 bases. Trimming cost V 4 bases and J 1 base; bases outside gene matches: 5. Germline lookup yields CDR1 SGHNT and CDR2 YYREEE (reference sequence). The length of the CDR3 is 16 residues.

Concerning this clone: A read error may produce the germline difference seen at one junction end. The chain employs TRBV7-9 and TRBJ1-3, with a possible D match to TRBD1 (6 bases). The CDR3 runs 12 residues. CDR1 and CDR2 from the germline V gene are SEHNR and FQNEAQ (reference sequence). CDR3 in DNA: TGTTCCAGCAGGGGAGATCGAAACACCATATATTTT. It translates to CSSRGDRNTIYF.

V and J are TRBV4-1 and TRBJ2-7; TRBD2 matches at 13 bases. This CDR3 spans 16 amino acids. In germline, CDR1 is MGHRA, CDR2 YSYEKL. Trimming removed 1 base from V and 6 bases from J; junction bases left unmatched: 6. CDR3 protein: CASSQGPTSGGREQYF. CDR3 nucleotide sequence: TGCGCCAGCAGCCAAGGCCCGACTAGCGGGGGGCGCGAGCAGTACTTC.

V is TRBV5-1 and J is TRBJ2-2, with TRBD1 as a possible D gene (5 bases). The V gene's germline CDR1 is SGHRS and CDR2 YFSETQ. V was pared by 2 bases and J by 7 bases, with 12 bases between. The CDR3 spans 14 residues. The CDR3 spells CASSLGRAVGELFF. The CDR3 DNA reads TGCGCCAGCAGCTTAGGCAGGGCGGTCGGGGAGCTGTTTTTT.

This clone showed up just a few times. The chain uses TRBV30 and TRBJ1-6, with 9 bases fitting TRBD1. This CDR3 comprises 14 residues. Germline CDR1 GTSNPN, CDR2 SVGIG (reference sequence). V shed 3 bases, J shed 10 bases, and the junction held 7 bases outside the gene matches. DNA for the CDR3: TGTGCCTGGAGGGGGGACAGGGAAAGATCACCCCTCCACTTT. Translation: CAWRGDRERSPLHF.

This chain connects TRBV6-6 to TRBJ2-2, with TRBD2 as a possible D gene (5 bases). Germline V gene sequence: CDR1 MNHNY, CDR2 SVGAGI (reference sequence). Trimming cost V 1 base and J 5 bases, with 8 bases left between them. There are 14 residues in the CDR3. The CDR3 protein is CASSYLERTGELFF. The CDR3 region has the DNA TGTGCCAGCAGTTACTTAGAGCGGACCGGGGAGCTGTTTTTT.

This clone was found a few times. The V gene is TRBV2, the J gene TRBJ2-3; 8 bases agree with TRBD2. The CDR3 extends over 11 amino acids. The ends lost 8 bases at V and 8 bases at J; junction bases unmatched: 3. The germline gives CDR1 SNHLY, CDR2 FYNNEI. This chain's CDR3 is CASRLAITQYF. In DNA, the CDR3 is TGTGCCAGCCGACTAGCGATTACGCAGTATTTT.

V gene TRBV27 combines with J gene TRBJ1-5, with 7 bases aligning to TRBD1. V lost 2 bases, J lost 7 bases, and 8 bases stayed unmatched. Germline loops: CDR1 MNHEY, CDR2 SMNVEV (reference sequence). The CDR3 consists of 15 residues. The CDR3 loop is CASSLTSTGSQPQHF. CDR3 nucleotide sequence: TGTGCCAGCAGTTTAACATCGACAGGGTCCCAGCCCCAGCATTTT.

This clone showed up just once. The chain couples TRBV19 to TRBJ1-5, with TRBD1 matching 10 bases. The CDR3 covers 22 residues. Losses at the gene ends were 1 base for V and 1 base for J; bases not matched to a gene: 19. Germline V lookup: CDR1 LNHDA, CDR2 SQIVND (reference sequence). CDR3 in amino acids: CASSIVTGLLLTGGISNQPQHF. The CDR3 coding sequence is TGTGCCAGTAGTATAGTGACGGGTTTGCTACTGACAGGGGGCATAAGCAATCAGCCCCAGCATTTT.

CDR3 sequence reads: CASSQDRVEKLFF. CDR3 bases: TGCGCCAGCAGCCAAGACAGGGTTGAAAAACTGTTTTTT. This sequence joins TRBV4-1 and TRBJ1-4; maybe TRBD1 (5 bases). Trimming removed 0 bases from V and 7 bases from J, with 6 bases in between. This CDR3 is built from 13 residues. The germline CDR1 and CDR2 sequences are MGHRA and YSYEKL.

This sequence joins TRBV6-1 and TRBJ1-6; D gene unclear. CDR1 MNHNS and CDR2 SASEGT come from the germline V gene. V was clipped by 6 bases and J by 13 bases, with 19 bases between them. The CDR3 totals 14 residues. The CDR3 here is CASRPPRALGPLHF. The CDR3 coding sequence is TGTGCCAGCAGGCCCCCGCGGGCCCTGGGCCCCCTCCACTTT.

The chain joins TRBV19 to TRBJ2-7, with D possibly matching TRBD1 (6 bases). CDR1 LNHDA and CDR2 SQIVND come from the germline V gene (reference sequence). The CDR3 has 13 amino acids. The V and J ends lost 6 bases and 5 bases respectively, with 14 bases between them. The CDR3 reads CASRKQGEDEQYF. Written as DNA, the CDR3 is TGTGCCAGTAGGAAACAGGGCGAGGACGAGCAGTACTTC.

There are a few counts of this clone. The genes are TRBV28 and TRBJ1-1; 7 positions match TRBD1. V gave up 7 bases and J gave up 5 bases; unmatched junction bases: 13. CDR3 size: 15 residues. Germline values: CDR1 MDHEN, CDR2 SYDVKM. The CDR3 sequence: CASINPRQGSTEAFF. The CDR3 nucleotides read TGTGCCAGCATCAACCCAAGACAGGGTAGTACTGAAGCTTTCTTT. Together with reference TRBV28 and TRBJ1-1, the CDR3 gives the full variable domain: DVKVTQSSRYLVKRTGEKVFLECVQDMDHENMFWYRQDPGLGLRLIYFSYDVKMKEKGDIPEGYSVSREKKERFSLILESASTNQTSMYLCASINPRQGSTEAFFGQGTRLTVV.

The CDR3 loop is CASSLIGTSYEQYF. DNA of the CDR3: TGTGCCAGCAGCTTAATCGGTACCTCCTACGAGCAGTACTTC. V usage is TRBV5-8 and J usage is TRBJ2-7; D remains ambiguous. The CDR3 spans 14 residues. CDR1 is SGHTS, CDR2 YDEGEE, per germline. Trimming took 2 bases from V and 0 from J, leaving 9 bases between them.

The V and J genes are TRBV30 and TRBJ1-2; a possible D gene is TRBD1 (5 bases). Germline V gene data show CDR1 as GTSNPN and CDR2 as SVGIG (reference sequence). The V gene lost 3 bases and the J gene lost 6 bases, with 17 bases spanning the gap. This CDR3 has 14 amino acids. This CDR3 is CAWSPKLGGDGYTF. CDR3 DNA: TGTGCCTGGAGCCCCAAGTTGGGGGGAGATGGCTACACCTTC.